Below, 6 T cell receptor beta chains from the same sample are listed, as sequenced in a study of somatic mutations in cytotoxic T cells in rheumatoid arthritis (dated by TCRdb to the late 2010s). Preparation of the library involved the immunoSEQ multiplex PCR assay. The source is immuneACCESS, and TCRdb retained only in-frame sequences with V and J called. Part of the clones is not carried over; for the studies checked, unresolved V genes explain less than half of this, and the remainder is unexplained. This sample comprises more than 15,000 clones, about 85% of them detected only once. The top ten clones comprise around 7% of the sample. The specimen was CD8+ T cells sorted from blood. The source is a woman aged 40 to 50 with rheumatoid arthritis.

The V gene is TRBV10-1, the J gene TRBJ2-1; 12 bases match TRBD2. CDR3 length: 15 amino acids. V lost 1 base to trimming and J lost 6 bases; unmatched junction nucleotides: 1. Germline CDR1 WNHNN, CDR2 SYGVQD (reference sequence). Here the CDR3 reads CASSEWTSGVNEQFF. CDR3 sequence (DNA): TGCGCCAGCAGTGAGTGGACTAGCGGGGTCAATGAGCAGTTCTTC.

V and J are TRBV1 and TRBJ2-3; the DNA was not used to check the table's D call, TRBD1. TRBV1 has pseudogene status. CDR3 length equals 17 residues. CDR3 bases: TGCACCAGCAGCCAAGACCCCCCAGTCCACCGCACAGATACGCAGTATTTT. This translates into CTSSQDPPVHRTDTQYF.

CDR3 residues: CASSLPGQEIPNNSGNTIYF. Written as DNA, the CDR3 is TGTGCCAGCAGTTTACCCGGACAAGAAATACCCAACAACTCTGGAAACACCATATATTTT. The chain couples TRBV7-8 to TRBJ1-3; D may be TRBD1 (5 bases). The CDR3 has 20 residues. Germline V gene lookup returns CDR1 SGHVS and CDR2 FQNEAQ. V was cut by 6 bases and J by 0 bases, with 27 bases left in between.

This chain connects TRBV6-1 to TRBJ1-1, with D unresolved. The CDR3 runs 12 residues. Trimming stripped 6 bases from V and 1 base from J, with 6 bases between. In germline, CDR1 is MNHNS, CDR2 SASEGT. DNA for the CDR3: TGTGCCAGCAGGGAGAGGAACACTGAAGCTTTCTTT. Its translation is CASRERNTEAFF.

The chain recombines TRBV5-1 with TRBJ2-3; no reliable D call. The CDR3 has 14 residues. Between the trimmed V and J ends, which lost 5 bases and 4 bases, there was a span of 14 bases. The V gene's germline CDR1 is SGHRS and CDR2 YFSETQ. The CDR3 is CASSPLAGADTQYF. The CDR3 coding sequence is TGCGCCAGCAGTCCCTTAGCTGGCGCAGATACGCAGTATTTT.

The rearrangement uses TRBV10-2 and TRBJ2-7; 8 nucleotides line up with TRBD2. The V gene's germline CDR1 is WSHSY and CDR2 SAAADI. The CDR3 covers 13 residues. V was pared by 5 bases and J by 3 bases, with 3 bases of the junction left unmatched. The CDR3 sequence is CASSSGSGYEQYF. The DNA of the CDR3 is TGCGCCAGCAGTAGCGGGAGTGGCTACGAGCAGTACTTC.